One and the same sample provided the 26 T cell receptor beta chains below, sequenced in a study of CD8+CD57+ T cells in acquired aplastic anemia. Profiling of TCR beta VDJ combinations and CDR3 sequences used genomic DNA as template. A single record per CDR3 protein comes from TCRdb applying MiXCR to the reads. Of some 220,000 distinct CDR3 sequences in the sample, roughly 35% were seen once. Material for sequencing was sorted CD4+, CD8+, or CD8+CD57+ T cells (not recorded which) from PBMCs. All receptors derive from a human donor in good health, serving as a control.

This clonotype was recorded at least ten times. The V and J genes are TRBV7-8 and TRBJ2-7, with D tentatively TRBD2 (6 bases). CDR1 and CDR2 (germline): SGHVS, FQNEAQ. V lost 7 bases to trimming and J lost 2 bases, with 15 bases between them. The CDR3 extends over 14 amino acids. The CDR3 nucleotides read TGTGCCAGCACCTTCCGGGACTTAACCTACGAGCAGTACTTC. Translating gives CASTFRDLTYEQYF.

Comments on this clonotype: The junction shows a germline mismatch at one end, possibly a read error. This rearrangement joins TRBV25-1 to TRBJ2-5; a possible D gene is TRBD2 (6 bases). The CDR3 loop spans 15 amino acids. Germline V gene sequence: CDR1 MGHDK, CDR2 SYGVNS. The CDR3 reads CACSAARTGVETQYF. CDR3 coding DNA: TGTGCCTGCAGTGCTGCCCGAACGGGGGTGGAGACCCAGTACTTC.

Remarks on this clonotype: A read error may account for a junction end that differs from germline. The chain recombines TRBV15 with TRBJ2-7, with 11 bases that match TRBD2. The CDR3 is made up of 15 amino acids. CDR1 LNHNV and CDR2 YYDKDF come from the germline V gene (reference sequence). Written as DNA, the CDR3 is TGTGCCAGCAGCCCGACTAGCGGGAAGTCCTACGAGCAGTACTTC. Its protein is CASSPTSGKSYEQYF.

The chain has TRBV5-1 and TRBJ2-1; D might be TRBD2 (5 bases). The length of the CDR3 is 15 residues. Germline assignment: CDR1 SGHRS and CDR2 YFSETQ. V was pared by 0 bases and J by 5 bases, with 12 bases between. The CDR3 spells CASSLGGGWDNEQFF. The CDR3 DNA reads as TGCGCCAGCAGCTTGGGAGGCGGGTGGGACAATGAGCAGTTCTTC. The full variable domain, with the rest looked up from reference TRBV5-1 and TRBJ2-1, is KAGVTQTPRYLIKTRGQQVTLSCSPISGHRSVSWYQQTPGQGLQFLFEYFSETQRNKGNFPGRFSGRQFSNSRSEMNVSTLELGDSALYLCASSLGGGWDNEQFFGPGTRLTVL.

This clonotype was detected a few times. The rearrangement joins TRBV6-1 to TRBJ1-2; maybe TRBD1 (5 bases). V shed 7 bases and J shed 4 bases, with 25 bases lying between them. CDR1 MNHNS and CDR2 SASEGT come from the germline V gene. This CDR3 spans 17 amino acids. The CDR3 region has the DNA TGTGCCAGCATCAAGTCCAGGGAACCCGCCTCGGGCTATGGCTACACCTTC. Its protein is CASIKSREPASGYGYTF.

This sequence joins TRBV11-1 and TRBJ2-3; the match to TRBD2 covers 7 bases. The CDR3 length is 17 residues. Germline V gives CDR1 SGHAT, CDR2 FQDESV (reference sequence). V lost 1 base and J lost 0; bases outside the gene matches: 7. The CDR3 nucleotides are TGTGCCAGCAGCTTAGAACTAGCGCCGAGAAGCACAGATACGCAGTATTTT. Residues: CASSLELAPRSTDTQYF.

By its share, this clonotype is medium-sized. The chain carries TRBV10-3 and TRBJ2-2; D is unresolved. Germline CDR1 ENHRY, CDR2 SYGVKD. Trimming took off 9 bases at V and 0 bases at J, with 8 bases between the two ends. The CDR3 contains 13 residues. CDR3 residues: CAIVSANTGELFF. The CDR3 nucleotides are TGTGCCATAGTATCAGCGAACACCGGGGAGCTGTTTTTT.

This clonotype was observed at least ten times. The chain combines TRBV10-1 with TRBJ2-1, with D possibly TRBD1 on 6 matching bases. V was pared by 6 bases and J by 0 bases, with 12 bases between. The CDR3 sequence is 15 residues long. The germline V gene has CDR1 WNHNN and CDR2 SYGVQD (reference sequence). In DNA form, the CDR3 reads TGCGCCAGCAGCTTAACAGGGAGCTCCTACAATGAGCAGTTCTTC. Amino acids: CASSLTGSSYNEQFF.

J is TRBJ2-2 and V is TRBV7-6; D ambiguous. The CDR3 extends over 12 amino acids. The germline V gene has CDR1 SGHVS and CDR2 FNYEAQ. V was shortened by 5 bases and J by 8 bases, with 9 bases between the two germline ends. CDR3 sequence reads: CASSPLSGELFF. The CDR3 DNA follows: TGTGCCAGCAGCCCCCTCTCTGGGGAGCTGTTTTTT.

The table lists this clonotype with a count of one. This sequence may be a read error, since a much larger clone differs from it by one base. The rearrangement links TRBV20-1 to TRBJ1-1; weak D call: TRBD1 (5 bases). This CDR3 contains 14 residues. Looked up from germline, CDR1 is DFQATT and CDR2 is SNEGSKA (reference sequence). The CDR3 protein is CRARGGGRAESAFF. The CDR3 nucleotides read TGCCGTGCTAGAGGCGGCGGCAGGGCTGAGTCAGCTTTCTTT.

Many counts were recorded for this clonotype. J is TRBJ2-7 and V is TRBV4-1, with a tentative D call TRBD1 (6 bases). Trimming cost V 0 bases and J 4 bases, with 10 bases left between them. CDR1 is MGHRA and CDR2 is YSYEKL in the germline V gene. This CDR3 spans 14 amino acids. Here the CDR3 reads CASSQDRGPYEQYF. CDR3 coding DNA: TGCGCCAGCAGCCAAGACAGGGGACCTTACGAGCAGTACTTC.

Notes on this clonotype: One end of the junction is discordant with germline, which a read error may explain. The chain employs TRBV4-1 and TRBJ1-3; TRBD1 might be the D (6 bases). The V gene's germline CDR1 is MGHRA and CDR2 YSYEKL. This CDR3 spans 17 amino acids. CDR3 bases: TGCGCCAACAGCCTCTGGGCAGGACAGACCTCTGGAAACACCATATATTTT. It codes for CANSLWAGQTSGNTIYF.

This clonotype occurred once. The rearrangement links TRBV14 to TRBJ1-2; D not certain. The germline V gene has CDR1 SGHDN and CDR2 FVKESK. The CDR3 spans 14 residues. Trimming cost V 0 bases and J 4 bases, with 9 bases left between them. CDR3 residues: CASSQDRSVYGYTF. The CDR3 nucleotides are TGTGCCAGCAGCCAAGACAGGTCCGTCTATGGCTACACCTTC.

The V and J genes are TRBV20-1 and TRBJ2-5; 8 bases align to TRBD2. This CDR3 contains 14 residues. CDR1 DFQATT and CDR2 SNEGSKA come from the germline V gene (reference sequence). Trimming removed 3 bases from V and 5 bases from J; junction bases left unmatched: 8. This CDR3 is CSARASGFPETQYF. The CDR3 region has the DNA TGCAGTGCTAGGGCTAGCGGGTTCCCGGAGACCCAGTACTTC.

This clonotype was seen just once. One junction end disagrees with the germline gene, perhaps due to a read error. The genes are TRBV29-1 and TRBJ1-1, with D tentatively TRBD1 (5 bases). Germline CDR1 SQVTM, CDR2 ANQGSEA. The CDR3 is made up of 13 amino acids. CDR3 region: CSVDGRVNTEAFF. CDR3 DNA sequence: TGCAGCGTTGATGGCAGGGTGAACACTGAAGCTTTCTTC.

This clonotype occurred many times. V gene TRBV7-9 combines with J gene TRBJ1-4, with D unclear. V was pared by 6 bases and J by 8 bases, with 10 bases between. This CDR3 contains 12 residues. Germline CDR1 is SEHNR and CDR2 is FQNEAQ (reference sequence). CDR3: CASRGVGEKLFF. The CDR3 DNA follows: TGTGCCAGCAGGGGAGTAGGAGAAAAACTGTTTTTT.

For this clonotype: An end of the junction does not agree with germline; a read error may underlie this. CDR3 loop: CASSNLLFPAGVNYGCTF. The CDR3 nucleotides read TGTGCCAGCAGTAACCTACTATTCCCTGCAGGGGTCAACTATGGCTGCACCTTC. The chain links TRBV6-2 or TRBV6-3 to TRBJ1-2, with D perhaps TRBD1 (6 bases). The CDR3 covers 18 residues. The germline gives CDR1 MNHEY, CDR2 SVGEGT.

This clonotype was counted at least ten times. The chain joins TRBV20-1 to TRBJ2-5, with D perhaps TRBD2 (5 bases). Trimming removed 0 bases from V and 3 bases from J, with 14 bases in between. Germline V gene sequence: CDR1 DFQATT, CDR2 SNEGSKA (reference sequence). The CDR3 length is 15 residues. DNA for the CDR3: TGCAGTGCTAGAGATCTGCCTCGGGGAGAAGAGACCCAGTACTTC. Protein product: CSARDLPRGEETQYF.

This rearrangement joins TRBV10-3 to TRBJ2-3; no firm D call. V was cut by 5 bases and J by 5 bases, with 11 bases left in between. The germline CDR1 and CDR2 sequences are ENHRY and SYGVKD. The length of the CDR3 is 13 residues. CDR3 nucleotide sequence: TGTGCCATCAGTCCGGGCCGTGGAGATACGCAGTATTTT. Its protein is CAISPGRGDTQYF.

This clonotype was seen at least ten times. The V gene is TRBV10-3, the J gene TRBJ2-2, with 13 bases fitting TRBD2. The CDR3 is made up of 18 amino acids. Germline V gene lookup returns CDR1 ENHRY and CDR2 SYGVKD. V gave up 10 bases and J gave up 2 bases; unmatched junction bases: 13. CDR3 DNA: TGTGCCACCACCGGGACTAGCGGGAAAATAAGTAACACCGGGGAGCTGTTTTTT. It yields the protein CATTGTSGKISNTGELFF.

This clonotype showed up many times. The rearrangement joins TRBV12-3 or TRBV12-4 to TRBJ2-1; 8 positions agree with TRBD2. Losses at the gene ends were 7 bases for V and 8 bases for J; bases not matched to a gene: 4. CDR3 length: 12 residues. The chain's CDR3 is CASNAGGYEQFF. CDR3 nucleotides: TGTGCCAGCAACGCGGGGGGATATGAGCAGTTCTTC.

Only a few counts were recorded for this clonotype. The chain couples TRBV5-5 to TRBJ2-2; D is undetermined. This CDR3 is 14 amino acids long. The V and J ends lost 6 bases and 7 bases respectively, with 16 bases between them. CDR1 SGHKS and CDR2 YYEKEE come from the germline V gene (reference sequence). CDR3 amino acids: CASTNQWGDGELFF. The CDR3 DNA reads as TGTGCCAGCACCAACCAGTGGGGTGACGGGGAGCTGTTTTTT. Looking up the rest from reference TRBV5-5 and TRBJ2-2 gives the full variable domain: DAGVTQSPTHLIKTRGQQVTLRCSPISGHKSVSWYQQVLGQGPQFIFQYYEKEERGRGNFPDRFSARQFPNYSSELNVNALLLGDSALYLCASTNQWGDGELFFGEGSRLTVL.

This clonotype was counted many times. One junction end disagrees with the germline gene, perhaps due to a read error. In DNA, the CDR3 is TGTGCCAGCAGCTTAGGGGGAGGGTATGGCTACACCTTC. This codes for CASSLGGGYGYTF. The chain couples TRBV5-1 to TRBJ1-2; tentative D call: TRBD1 (6 bases). This CDR3 has 13 amino acids. From germline, CDR1 is SGHRS and CDR2 YFSETQ.

This clonotype has only one observation. With a much larger clone just one base away, this may be a read error. The J gene is TRBJ2-1, the V gene TRBV11-1; D might be TRBD1 (6 bases). Germline CDR1 is SGHAT and CDR2 is FQDESV (reference sequence). The CDR3 has 14 amino acids. The CDR3 DNA reads TGTGCCAGCAGCTTAGGACAGGTTGGTGATGAGCAGCTCTTC. Residues: CASSLGQVGDEQLF.

Only a few counts were recorded for this clonotype. Here the CDR3 reads CASSHRPGTSGGAQTQYF. The DNA for the CDR3 is TGTGCCAGCAGCCACCGTCCCGGGACTAGCGGGGGGGCGCAGACCCAGTACTTC. The chain links TRBV14 to TRBJ2-5; 16 bases map to TRBD2. CDR1 is SGHDN and CDR2 is FVKESK in the germline V gene. CDR3 length equals 18 residues. V shed 3 bases, J shed 6 bases, and the junction held 10 bases outside the gene matches. The full variable domain, in which reference TRBV14 and TRBJ2-5 provide the parts outside the CDR3, is EAGVTQFPSHSVIEKGQTVTLRCDPISGHDNLYWYRRVMGKEIKFLLHFVKESKQDESGMPNNRFLAERTGGTYSTLKVQPAELEDSGVYFCASSHRPGTSGGAQTQYFGPGTRLLVL.

This chain joins TRBV19 and TRBJ2-7; D could derive from TRBD1 or TRBD2 (6 bases each). Germline V gene sequence: CDR1 LNHDA, CDR2 SQIVND (reference sequence). V was cut by 6 bases and J by 2 bases, with 14 bases left in between. The CDR3 runs 14 residues. CDR3 sequence: CASRGGQSPYEQYF. Here the CDR3 DNA reads TGTGCCAGTAGGGGGGGACAAAGCCCCTACGAGCAGTACTTC. Filled out from reference TRBV19 and TRBJ2-7, the complete variable domain reads DGGITQSPKYLFRKEGQNVTLSCEQNLNHDAMYWYRQDPGQGLRLIYYSQIVNDFQKGDIAEGYSVSREKKESFPLTVTSAQKNPTAFYLCASRGGQSPYEQYFGPGTRLTVT.